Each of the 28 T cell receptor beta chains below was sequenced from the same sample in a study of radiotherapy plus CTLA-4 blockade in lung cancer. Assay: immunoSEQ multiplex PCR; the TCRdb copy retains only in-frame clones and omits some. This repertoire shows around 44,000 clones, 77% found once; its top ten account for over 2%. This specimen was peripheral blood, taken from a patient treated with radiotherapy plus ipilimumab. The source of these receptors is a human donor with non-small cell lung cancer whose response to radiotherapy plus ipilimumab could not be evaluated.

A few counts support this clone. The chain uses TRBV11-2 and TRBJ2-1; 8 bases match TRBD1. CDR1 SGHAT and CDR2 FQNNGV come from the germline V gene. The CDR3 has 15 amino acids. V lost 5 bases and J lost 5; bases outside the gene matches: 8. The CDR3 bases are TGTGCCAGCAGCCTACGGACAGGGACCCACAATGAGCAGTTCTTC. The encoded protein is CASSLRTGTHNEQFF. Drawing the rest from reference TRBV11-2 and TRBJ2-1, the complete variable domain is EAGVAQSPRYKIIEKRQSVAFWCNPISGHATLYWYQQILGQGPKLLIQFQNNGVVDDSQLPKDRFSAERLKGVDSTLKIQPAKLEDSAVYLCASSLRTGTHNEQFFGPGTRLTVL.

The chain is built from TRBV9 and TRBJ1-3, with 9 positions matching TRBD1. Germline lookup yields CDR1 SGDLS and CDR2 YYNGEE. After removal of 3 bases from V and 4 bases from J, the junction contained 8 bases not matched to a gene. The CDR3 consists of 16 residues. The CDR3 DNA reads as TGTGCCAGCAGCGGAGCCGGGACAGGGAGAGGAAACACCATATATTTT. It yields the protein CASSGAGTGRGNTIYF. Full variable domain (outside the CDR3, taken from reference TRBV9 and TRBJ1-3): DSGVTQTPKHLITATGQRVTLRCSPRSGDLSVYWYQQSLDQGLQFLIQYYNGEERAKGNILERFSAQQFPDLHSELNLSSLELGDSALYFCASSGAGTGRGNTIYFGEGSWLTVV.

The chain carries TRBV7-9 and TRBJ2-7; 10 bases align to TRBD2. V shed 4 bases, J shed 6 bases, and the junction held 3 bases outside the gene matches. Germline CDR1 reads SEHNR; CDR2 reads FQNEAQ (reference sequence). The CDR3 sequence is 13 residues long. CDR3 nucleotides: TGTGCCAGCAGCTCCGGACTAGCGGTCGAGCAGTACTTC. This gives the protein CASSSGLAVEQYF.

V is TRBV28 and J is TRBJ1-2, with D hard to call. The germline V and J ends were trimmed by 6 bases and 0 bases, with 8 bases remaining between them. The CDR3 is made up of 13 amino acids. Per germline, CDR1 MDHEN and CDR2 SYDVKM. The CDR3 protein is CASSPGPNYGYTF. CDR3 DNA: TGTGCCAGCAGCCCAGGCCCTAACTATGGCTACACCTTC.

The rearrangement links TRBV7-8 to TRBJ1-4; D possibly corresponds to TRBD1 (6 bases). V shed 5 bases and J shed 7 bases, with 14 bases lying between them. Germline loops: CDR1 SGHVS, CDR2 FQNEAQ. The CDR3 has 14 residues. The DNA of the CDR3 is TGTGCCAGCAGCGGAAGACAGGACCTTGAAAAACTGTTTTTT. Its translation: CASSGRQDLEKLFF.

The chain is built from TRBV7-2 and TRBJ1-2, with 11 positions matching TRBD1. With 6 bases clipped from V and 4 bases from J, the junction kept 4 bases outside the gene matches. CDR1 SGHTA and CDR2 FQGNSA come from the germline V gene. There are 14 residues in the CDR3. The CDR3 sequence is CASRRTGGPYGYTF. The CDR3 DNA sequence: TGTGCCAGCAGACGGACAGGGGGCCCCTATGGCTACACCTTC.

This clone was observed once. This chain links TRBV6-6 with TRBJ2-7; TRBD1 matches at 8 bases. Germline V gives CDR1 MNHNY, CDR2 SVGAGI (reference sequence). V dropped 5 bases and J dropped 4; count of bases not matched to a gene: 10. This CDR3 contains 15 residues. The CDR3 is CASSGHDRGPYEQYF. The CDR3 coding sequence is TGTGCCAGCAGTGGGCACGACAGGGGCCCTTACGAGCAGTACTTC.

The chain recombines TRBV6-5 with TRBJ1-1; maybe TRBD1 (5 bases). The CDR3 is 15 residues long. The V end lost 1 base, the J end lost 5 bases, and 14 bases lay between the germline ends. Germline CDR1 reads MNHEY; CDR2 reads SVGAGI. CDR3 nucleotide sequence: TGTGCCAGCAGTTACTTAGGATCCGGGGGAACTGAAGCTTTCTTT. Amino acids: CASSYLGSGGTEAFF.

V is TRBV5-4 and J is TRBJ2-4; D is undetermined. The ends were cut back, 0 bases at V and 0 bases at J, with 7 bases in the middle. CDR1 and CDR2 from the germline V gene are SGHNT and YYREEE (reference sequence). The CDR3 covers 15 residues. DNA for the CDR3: TGTGCCAGCAGCTTGGGGGCACTAGCCAAAAACATTCAGTACTTC. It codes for CASSLGALAKNIQYF.

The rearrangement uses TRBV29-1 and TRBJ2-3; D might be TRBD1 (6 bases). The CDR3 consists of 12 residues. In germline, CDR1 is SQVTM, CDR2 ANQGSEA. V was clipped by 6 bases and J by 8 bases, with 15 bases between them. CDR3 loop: CSVGTIGGTQYF. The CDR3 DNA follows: TGCAGCGTAGGGACCATAGGGGGTACGCAGTATTTT.

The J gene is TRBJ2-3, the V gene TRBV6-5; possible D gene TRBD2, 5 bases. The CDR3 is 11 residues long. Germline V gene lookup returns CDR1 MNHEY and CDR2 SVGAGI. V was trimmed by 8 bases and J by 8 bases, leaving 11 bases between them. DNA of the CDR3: TGTGCCAGCTTCCGCGGGCGTACGCAGTATTTT. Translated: CASFRGRTQYF.

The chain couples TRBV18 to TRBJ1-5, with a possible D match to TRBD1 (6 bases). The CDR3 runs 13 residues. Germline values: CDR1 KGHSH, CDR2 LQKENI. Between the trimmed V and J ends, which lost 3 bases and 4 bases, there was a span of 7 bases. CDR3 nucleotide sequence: TGTGCCAGCTCACCTGACAGGAATCAGCCCCAGCATTTT. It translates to CASSPDRNQPQHF.

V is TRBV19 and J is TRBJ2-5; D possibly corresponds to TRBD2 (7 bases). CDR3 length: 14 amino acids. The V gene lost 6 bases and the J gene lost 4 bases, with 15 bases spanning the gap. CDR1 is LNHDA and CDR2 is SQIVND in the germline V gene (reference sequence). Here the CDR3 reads CASRSGGLGETQYF. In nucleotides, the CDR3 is TGTGCCAGTAGGTCCGGGGGGCTGGGAGAGACCCAGTACTTC.

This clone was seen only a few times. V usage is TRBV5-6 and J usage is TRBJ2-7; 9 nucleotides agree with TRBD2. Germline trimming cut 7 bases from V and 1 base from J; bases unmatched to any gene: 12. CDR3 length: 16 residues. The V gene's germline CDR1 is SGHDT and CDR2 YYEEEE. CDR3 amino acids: CASRRLAEVFSYEQYF. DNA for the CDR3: TGTGCCAGCCGCCGACTAGCGGAGGTATTTTCCTACGAGCAGTACTTC. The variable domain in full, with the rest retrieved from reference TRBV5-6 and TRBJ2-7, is DAGVTQSPTHLIKTRGQQVTLRCSPKSGHDTVSWYQQALGQGPQFIFQYYEEEERQRGNFPDRFSGHQFPNYSSELNVNALLLGDSALYLCASRRLAEVFSYEQYFGPGTRLTVT.

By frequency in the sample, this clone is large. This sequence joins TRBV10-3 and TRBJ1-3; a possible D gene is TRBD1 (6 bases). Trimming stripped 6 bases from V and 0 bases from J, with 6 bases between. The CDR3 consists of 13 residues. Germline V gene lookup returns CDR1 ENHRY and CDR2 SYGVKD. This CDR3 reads CAIRDSSGNTIYF. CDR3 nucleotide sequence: TGTGCCATCAGGGACAGCTCTGGAAACACCATATATTTT.

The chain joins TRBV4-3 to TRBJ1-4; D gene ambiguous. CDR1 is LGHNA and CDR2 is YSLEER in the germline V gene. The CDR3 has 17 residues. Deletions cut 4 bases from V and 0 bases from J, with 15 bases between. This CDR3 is CASSRGYLTTTNEKLFF. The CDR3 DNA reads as TGCGCCAGCAGCCGAGGTTACCTTACAACAACTAATGAAAAACTGTTTTTT.

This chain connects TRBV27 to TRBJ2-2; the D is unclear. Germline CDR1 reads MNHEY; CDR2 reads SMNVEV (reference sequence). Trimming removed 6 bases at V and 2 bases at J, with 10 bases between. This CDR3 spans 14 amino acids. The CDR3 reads CASSRNSNTGELFF. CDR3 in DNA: TGTGCCAGCAGCCGCAACAGCAACACCGGGGAGCTGTTTTTT.

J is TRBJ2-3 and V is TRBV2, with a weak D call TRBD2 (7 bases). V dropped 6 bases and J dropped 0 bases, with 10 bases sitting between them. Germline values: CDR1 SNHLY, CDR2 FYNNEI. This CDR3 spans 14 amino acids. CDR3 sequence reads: CASRAGHSTDTQYF. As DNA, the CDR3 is TGTGCCAGCAGAGCGGGACATAGCACAGATACGCAGTATTTT.

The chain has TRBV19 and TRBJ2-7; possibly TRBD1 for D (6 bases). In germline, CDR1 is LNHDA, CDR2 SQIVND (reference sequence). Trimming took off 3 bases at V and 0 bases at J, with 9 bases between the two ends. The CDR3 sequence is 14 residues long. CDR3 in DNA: TGTGCCAGTAGTATCACAGGGCTCTCCTACGAGCAGTACTTC. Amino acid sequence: CASSITGLSYEQYF. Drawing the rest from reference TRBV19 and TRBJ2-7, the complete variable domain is DGGITQSPKYLFRKEGQNVTLSCEQNLNHDAMYWYRQDPGQGLRLIYYSQIVNDFQKGDIAEGYSVSREKKESFPLTVTSAQKNPTAFYLCASSITGLSYEQYFGPGTRLTVT.

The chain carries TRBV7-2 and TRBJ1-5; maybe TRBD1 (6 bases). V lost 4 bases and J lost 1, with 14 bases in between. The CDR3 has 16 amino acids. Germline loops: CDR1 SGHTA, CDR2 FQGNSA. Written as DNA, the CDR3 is TGTGCCAGCAGCTACCAGGGGCTGGGGAGCAATCAGCCCCAGCATTTT. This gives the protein CASSYQGLGSNQPQHF.

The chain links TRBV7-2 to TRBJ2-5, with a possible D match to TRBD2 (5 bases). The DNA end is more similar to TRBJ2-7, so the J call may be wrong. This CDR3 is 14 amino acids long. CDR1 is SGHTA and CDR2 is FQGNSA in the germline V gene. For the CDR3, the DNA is TGTGCCAGCAGCCTTCGGACTGGATACTACGAGCAGTACTTC. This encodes CASSLRTGYYEQYF.

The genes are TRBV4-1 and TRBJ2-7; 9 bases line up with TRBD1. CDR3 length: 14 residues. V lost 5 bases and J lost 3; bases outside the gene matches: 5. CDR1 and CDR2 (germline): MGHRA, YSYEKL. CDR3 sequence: CASSNDRGYYEQYF. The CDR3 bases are TGCGCCAGCAGCAATGACAGGGGGTACTACGAGCAGTACTTC.

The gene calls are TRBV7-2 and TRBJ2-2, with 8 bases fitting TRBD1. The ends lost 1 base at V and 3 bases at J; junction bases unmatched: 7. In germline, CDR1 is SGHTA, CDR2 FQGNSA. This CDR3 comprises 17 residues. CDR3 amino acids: CASSLGPQGADTGELFF. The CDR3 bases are TGTGCCAGCAGCTTAGGCCCTCAGGGGGCGGACACCGGGGAGCTGTTTTTT.

Here the CDR3 reads CASSLGPGVELTGELFF. The CDR3 DNA reads as TGTGCCAGCAGCCTGGGGCCGGGTGTAGAACTCACCGGGGAGCTGTTTTTT. The J gene is TRBJ2-2, the V gene TRBV5-4, with D possibly TRBD1 on 5 matching bases. CDR3 length: 17 residues. Germline V gene lookup returns CDR1 SGHNT and CDR2 YYREEE (reference sequence). V lost 4 bases and J lost 4, with 20 bases in between.

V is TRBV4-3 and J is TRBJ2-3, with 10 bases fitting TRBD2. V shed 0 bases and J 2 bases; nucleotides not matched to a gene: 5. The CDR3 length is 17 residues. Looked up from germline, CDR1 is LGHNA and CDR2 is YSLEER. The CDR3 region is CASSQDFSGGITDTQYF. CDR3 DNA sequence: TGCGCCAGCAGCCAAGATTTTAGCGGGGGGATCACAGATACGCAGTATTTT.

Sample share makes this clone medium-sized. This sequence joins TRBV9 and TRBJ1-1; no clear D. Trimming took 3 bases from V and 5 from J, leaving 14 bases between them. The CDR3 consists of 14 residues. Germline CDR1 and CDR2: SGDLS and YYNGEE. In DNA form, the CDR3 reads TGTGCCAGCAGCGGCGATAGAGGAGAGACTGAAGCTTTCTTT. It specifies CASSGDRGETEAFF.

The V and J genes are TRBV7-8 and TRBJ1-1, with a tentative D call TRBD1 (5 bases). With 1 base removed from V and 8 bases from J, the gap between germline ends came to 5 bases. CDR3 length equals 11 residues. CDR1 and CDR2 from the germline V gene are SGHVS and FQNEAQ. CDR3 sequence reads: CASSLGQEAFF. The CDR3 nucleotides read TGTGCCAGCAGCTTAGGACAGGAAGCTTTCTTT. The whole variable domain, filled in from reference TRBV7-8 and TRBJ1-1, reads GAGVSQSPRYKVAKRGQDVALRCDPISGHVSLFWYQQALGQGPEFLTYFQNEAQLDKSGLPSDRFFAERPEGSVSTLKIQRTQQEDSAVYLCASSLGQEAFFGQGTRLTVV.

In nucleotides, the CDR3 is TGTGCCAGCAGTTACTCCAGCAATGAGCAGTTCTTC. Its translation is CASSYSSNEQFF. The chain recombines TRBV6-6 with TRBJ2-1; no reliable D call. Trimming stripped 0 bases from V and 6 bases from J, with 3 bases between. Germline assignment: CDR1 MNHNY and CDR2 SVGAGI (reference sequence). CDR3 length equals 12 residues.